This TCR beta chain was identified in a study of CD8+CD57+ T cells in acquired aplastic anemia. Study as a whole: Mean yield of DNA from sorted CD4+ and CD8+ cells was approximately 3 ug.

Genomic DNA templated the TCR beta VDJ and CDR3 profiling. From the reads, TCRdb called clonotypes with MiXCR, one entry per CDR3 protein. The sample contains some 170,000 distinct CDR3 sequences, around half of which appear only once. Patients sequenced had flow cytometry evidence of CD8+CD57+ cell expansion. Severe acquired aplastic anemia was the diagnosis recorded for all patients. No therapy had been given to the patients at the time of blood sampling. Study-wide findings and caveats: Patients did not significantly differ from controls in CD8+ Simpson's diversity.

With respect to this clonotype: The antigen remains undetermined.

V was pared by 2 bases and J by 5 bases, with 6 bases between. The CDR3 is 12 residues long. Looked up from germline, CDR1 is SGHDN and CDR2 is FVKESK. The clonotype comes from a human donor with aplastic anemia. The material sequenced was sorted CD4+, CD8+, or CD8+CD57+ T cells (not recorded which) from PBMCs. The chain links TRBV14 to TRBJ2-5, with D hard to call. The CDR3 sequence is CASSQRYETQYF. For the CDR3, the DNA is TGTGCCAGCAGCCAACGTTATGAGACCCAGTACTTC.